This T cell receptor beta chain was profiled in a study of T cell responses to AZD1222 COVID-19 vaccine. Notes on this clone: Its target is not known.

Libraries were prepared by immunoSEQ multiplex PCR; TCRdb keeps only in-frame clonotypes and omits some of them. The sample has 130,000 to 150,000 clones, roughly 90% seen once. There are 13 residues in the CDR3. Germline V gene lookup returns CDR1 SQVTM and CDR2 ANQGSEA. V was clipped by 4 bases and J by 6 bases; unmatched bases: 3. Study-level results: Repertoires were sampled only after the peak T cell response.

This chain links TRBV29-1 with TRBJ2-1; 10 nucleotides line up with TRBD2. The sequence derives from an adult in good health. Sequenced material: peripheral blood, taken on day 0 of AZD1222 vaccination. The CDR3 nucleotides are TGCAGCGTTGCCTCTAGCGGGAGCAATGAGCAGTTCTTC. This translates into CSVASSGSNEQFF.